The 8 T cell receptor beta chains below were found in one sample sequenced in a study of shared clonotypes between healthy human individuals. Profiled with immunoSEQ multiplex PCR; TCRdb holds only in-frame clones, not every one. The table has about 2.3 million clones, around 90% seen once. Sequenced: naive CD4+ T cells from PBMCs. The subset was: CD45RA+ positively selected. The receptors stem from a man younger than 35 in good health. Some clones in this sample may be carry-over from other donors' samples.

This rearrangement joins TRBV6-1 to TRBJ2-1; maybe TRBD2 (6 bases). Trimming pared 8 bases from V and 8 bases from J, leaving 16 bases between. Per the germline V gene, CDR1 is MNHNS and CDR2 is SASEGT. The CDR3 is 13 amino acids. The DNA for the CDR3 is TGTGCCAGCCGGGACTTCCCGGACTATGAGCAGTTCTTC. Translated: CASRDFPDYEQFF.

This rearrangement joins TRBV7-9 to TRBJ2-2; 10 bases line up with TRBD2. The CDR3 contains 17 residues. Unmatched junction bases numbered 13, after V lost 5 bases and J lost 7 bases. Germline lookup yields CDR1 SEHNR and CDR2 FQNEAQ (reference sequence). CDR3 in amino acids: CASSQELSGRAIGELFF. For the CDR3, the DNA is TGTGCCAGCAGCCAAGAACTGAGCGGGAGGGCCATCGGGGAGCTGTTTTTT.

The CDR3, as DNA: TGCGCCAGCAGCTTGGGAGGGCTCAATAACTATGGCTACACCTTC. Its translation is CASSLGGLNNYGYTF. The V and J genes are TRBV5-1 and TRBJ1-2; no clear D. Trimming shortened V by 0 bases and J by 1 base, and 10 bases separated the two germline ends. The CDR3 sequence is 15 residues long. Per germline, CDR1 SGHRS and CDR2 YFSETQ.

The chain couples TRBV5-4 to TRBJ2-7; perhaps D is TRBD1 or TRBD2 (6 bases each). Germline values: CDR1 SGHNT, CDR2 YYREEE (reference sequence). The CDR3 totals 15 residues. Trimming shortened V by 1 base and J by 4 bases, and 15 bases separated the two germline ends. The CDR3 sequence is CASSLLLGGTYEQYF. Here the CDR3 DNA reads TGTGCCAGCAGCTTGCTCCTAGGGGGGACATACGAGCAGTACTTC.

Here the CDR3 DNA reads TGTGCCATCAGTGACGTTCGAGGGTTAAACACTGAAGCTTTCTTT. Protein sequence: CAISDVRGLNTEAFF. The chain joins TRBV10-3 to TRBJ1-1; no firm D call. V lost 3 bases to trimming and J lost 2 bases, with 13 bases between them. The CDR3 runs 15 residues. Germline loops: CDR1 ENHRY, CDR2 SYGVKD.

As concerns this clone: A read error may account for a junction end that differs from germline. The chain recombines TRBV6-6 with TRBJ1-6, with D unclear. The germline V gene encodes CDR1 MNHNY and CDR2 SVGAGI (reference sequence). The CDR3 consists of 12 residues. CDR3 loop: CASSSHNSPLHF. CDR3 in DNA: TGTGCCAGCAGCTCCCATAATTCACCCCTCCACTTT.

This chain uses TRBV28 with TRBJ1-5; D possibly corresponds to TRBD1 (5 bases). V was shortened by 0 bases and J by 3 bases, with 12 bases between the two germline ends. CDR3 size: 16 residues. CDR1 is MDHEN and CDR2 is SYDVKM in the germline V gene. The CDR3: CASSLWAGPYNQPQHF. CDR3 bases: TGTGCCAGCAGTTTATGGGCAGGGCCCTACAATCAGCCCCAGCATTTT.

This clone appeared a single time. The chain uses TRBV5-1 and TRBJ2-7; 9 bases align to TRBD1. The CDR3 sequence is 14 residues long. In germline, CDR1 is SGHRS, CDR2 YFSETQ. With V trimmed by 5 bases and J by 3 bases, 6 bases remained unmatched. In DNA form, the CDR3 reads TGCGCCAGCAGGTGGTGGACAGGGGACTACGAGCAGTACTTC. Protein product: CASRWWTGDYEQYF.